This TCR beta chain derives from a study of OX40 agonist ivuxolimab in advanced cancers. Here immunoSEQ multiplex PCR was the method, and the copy in TCRdb shows in-frame clones only, minus some. The table records some 140,000 clones, roughly nine tenths of them present only once. This CDR3 region has 15 residues. The germline V gene has CDR1 LGHNA and CDR2 YNFKEQ. V trimming: 2 bases; J trimming: 6 bases; junction bases outside the gene matches: 8. The gene calls are TRBV4-2 and TRBJ2-3; 7 bases agree with TRBD1. The specimen was CD4+ or CD8+ T cells sorted from blood, collected in a trial of the OX40 agonist ivuxolimab. The sequence was obtained from an adult with an advanced solid tumor such as melanoma, head and neck, liver or kidney cancer. This CDR3 is CASSQKTGLGDTQYF. CDR3 DNA sequence: TGTGCCAGCAGCCAAAAGACAGGGTTGGGTGATACGCAGTATTTT.